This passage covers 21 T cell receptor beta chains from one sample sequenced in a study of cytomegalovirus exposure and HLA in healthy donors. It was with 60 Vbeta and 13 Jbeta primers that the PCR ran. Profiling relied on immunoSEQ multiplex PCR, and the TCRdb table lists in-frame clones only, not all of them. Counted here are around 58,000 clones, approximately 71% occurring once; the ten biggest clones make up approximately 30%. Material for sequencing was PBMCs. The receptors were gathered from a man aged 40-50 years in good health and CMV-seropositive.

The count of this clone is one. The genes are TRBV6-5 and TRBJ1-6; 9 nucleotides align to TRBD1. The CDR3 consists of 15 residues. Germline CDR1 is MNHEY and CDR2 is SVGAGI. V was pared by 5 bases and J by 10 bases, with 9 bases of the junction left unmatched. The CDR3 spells CASSLGQGYRSPLHF. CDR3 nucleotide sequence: TGTGCCAGCAGTCTCGGACAGGGGTATCGATCACCCCTCCACTTT.

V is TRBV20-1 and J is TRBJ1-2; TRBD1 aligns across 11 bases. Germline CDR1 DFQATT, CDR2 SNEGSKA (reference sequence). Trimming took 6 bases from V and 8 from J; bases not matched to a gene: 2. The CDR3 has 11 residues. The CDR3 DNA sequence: TGCAGTGCCGGGACAGGGGGAGGCTACACCTTC. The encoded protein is CSAGTGGGYTF.

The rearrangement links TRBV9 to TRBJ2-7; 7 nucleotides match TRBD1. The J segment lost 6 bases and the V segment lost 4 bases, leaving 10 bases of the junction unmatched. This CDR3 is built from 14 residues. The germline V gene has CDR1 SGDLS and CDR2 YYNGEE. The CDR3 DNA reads TGTGCCAGCAGCTTGACAGGGCTGGCGGGCGAGCAGTACTTC. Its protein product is CASSLTGLAGEQYF. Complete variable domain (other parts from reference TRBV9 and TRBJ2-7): DSGVTQTPKHLITATGQRVTLRCSPRSGDLSVYWYQQSLDQGLQFLIQYYNGEERAKGNILERFSAQQFPDLHSELNLSSLELGDSALYFCASSLTGLAGEQYFGPGTRLTVT.

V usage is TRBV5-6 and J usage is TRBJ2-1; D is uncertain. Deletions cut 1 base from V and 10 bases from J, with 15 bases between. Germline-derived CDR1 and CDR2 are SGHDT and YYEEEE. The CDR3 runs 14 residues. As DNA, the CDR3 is TGTGCCAGCAGCTTGAACAGACCCCTAATGGAGCAGTTCTTC. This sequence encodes CASSLNRPLMEQFF.

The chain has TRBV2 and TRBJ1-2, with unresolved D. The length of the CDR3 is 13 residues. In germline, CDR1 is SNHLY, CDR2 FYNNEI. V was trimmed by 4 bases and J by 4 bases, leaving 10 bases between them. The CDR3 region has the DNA TGTGCCAGCAGTGTAACAGATAGCTATGGCTACACCTTC. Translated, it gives CASSVTDSYGYTF.

The CDR3 is CASRRQIDNSPLHF. The CDR3 DNA follows: TGTGCCAGCAGAAGACAGATCGATAATTCACCCCTCCACTTT. The chain is built from TRBV27 and TRBJ1-6; D perhaps matches TRBD1 (5 bases). The CDR3 contains 14 residues. Deletions cut 6 bases from V and 5 bases from J, with 11 bases between. Germline V CDR1 and CDR2: MNHEY, SMNVEV (reference sequence).

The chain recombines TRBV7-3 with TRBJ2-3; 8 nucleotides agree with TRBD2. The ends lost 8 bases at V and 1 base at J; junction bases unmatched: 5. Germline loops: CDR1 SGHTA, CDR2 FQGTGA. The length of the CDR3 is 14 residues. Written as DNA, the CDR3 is TGTGCCAGCCAGGCGGGGGGACGCACAGATACGCAGTATTTT. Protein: CASQAGGRTDTQYF.

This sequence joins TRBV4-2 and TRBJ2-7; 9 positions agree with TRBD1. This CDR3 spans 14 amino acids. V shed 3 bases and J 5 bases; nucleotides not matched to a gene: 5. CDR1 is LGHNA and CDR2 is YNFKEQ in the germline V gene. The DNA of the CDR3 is TGTGCCAGCAGCCAGGGACAGGGCGTCGACGAGCAGTACTTC. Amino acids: CASSQGQGVDEQYF.

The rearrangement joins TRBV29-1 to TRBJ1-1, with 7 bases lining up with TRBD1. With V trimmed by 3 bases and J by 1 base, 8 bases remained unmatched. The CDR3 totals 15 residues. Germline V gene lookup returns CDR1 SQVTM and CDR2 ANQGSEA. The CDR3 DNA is TGCAGCGTTGAGCCGCAGGGGGGAGCGAACACTGAAGCTTTCTTT. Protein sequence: CSVEPQGGANTEAFF.

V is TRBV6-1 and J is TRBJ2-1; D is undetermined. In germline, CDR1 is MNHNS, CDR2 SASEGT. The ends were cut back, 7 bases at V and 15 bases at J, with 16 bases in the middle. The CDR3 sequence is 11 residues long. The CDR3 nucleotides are TGTGCCAGCAAAGAAGAGCAGCAGGCGTTCTTC. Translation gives CASKEEQQAFF.

CDR3 in DNA: TGTGCCAGCAGCTTAGAACCGCTGGCAGGGGGCAATTTTTGTGAGCAGTTCTTC. Its protein product is CASSLEPLAGGNFCEQFF. The rearrangement links TRBV7-6 to TRBJ2-1, with 8 bases aligning to TRBD1. The trim removed 1 base at V and 9 bases at J, leaving 17 bases unmatched. The CDR3 has 18 amino acids. Germline V gene data show CDR1 as SGHVS and CDR2 as FNYEAQ.

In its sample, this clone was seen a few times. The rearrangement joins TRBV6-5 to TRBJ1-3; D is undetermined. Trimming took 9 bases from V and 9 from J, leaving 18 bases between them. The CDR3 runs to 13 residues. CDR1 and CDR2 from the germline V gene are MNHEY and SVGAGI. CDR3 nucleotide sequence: TGTGCCAGTTCTCCGGGAGGGAGATCCACCATATATTTT. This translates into CASSPGGRSTIYF.

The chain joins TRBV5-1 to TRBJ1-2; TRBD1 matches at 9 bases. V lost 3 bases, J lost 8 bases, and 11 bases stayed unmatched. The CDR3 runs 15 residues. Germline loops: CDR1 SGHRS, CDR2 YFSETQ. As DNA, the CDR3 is TGCGCCAGCAGCTCAAATAATGACAGGGGGGGCGGCTACACCTTC. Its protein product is CASSSNNDRGGGYTF.

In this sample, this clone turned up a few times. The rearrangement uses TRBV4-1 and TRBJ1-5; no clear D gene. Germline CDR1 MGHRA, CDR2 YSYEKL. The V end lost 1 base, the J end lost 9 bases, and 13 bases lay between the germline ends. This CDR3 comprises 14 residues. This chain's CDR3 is CASSQVAGPMPQHF. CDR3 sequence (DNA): TGCGCCAGCAGCCAAGTGGCAGGCCCAATGCCCCAGCATTTT.

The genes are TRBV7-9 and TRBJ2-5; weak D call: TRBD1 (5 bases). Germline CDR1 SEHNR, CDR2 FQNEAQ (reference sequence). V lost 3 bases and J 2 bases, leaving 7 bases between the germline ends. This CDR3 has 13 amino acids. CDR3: CASSFRQQETQYF. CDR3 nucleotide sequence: TGTGCCAGCAGCTTTAGACAGCAAGAGACCCAGTACTTC. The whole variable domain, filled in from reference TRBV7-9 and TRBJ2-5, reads DTGVSQNPRHKITKRGQNVTFRCDPISEHNRLYWYRQTLGQGPEFLTYFQNEAQLEKSRLLSDRFSAERPKGSFSTLEIQRTEQGDSAMYLCASSFRQQETQYFGPGTRLLVL.

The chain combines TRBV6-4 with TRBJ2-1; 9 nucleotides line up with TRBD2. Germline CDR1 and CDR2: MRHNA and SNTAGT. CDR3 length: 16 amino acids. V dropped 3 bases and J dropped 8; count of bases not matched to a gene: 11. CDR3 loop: CASSERTAGGPYEQFF. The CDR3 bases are TGTGCCAGCAGTGAGAGAACGGCGGGGGGGCCCTATGAGCAGTTCTTC.

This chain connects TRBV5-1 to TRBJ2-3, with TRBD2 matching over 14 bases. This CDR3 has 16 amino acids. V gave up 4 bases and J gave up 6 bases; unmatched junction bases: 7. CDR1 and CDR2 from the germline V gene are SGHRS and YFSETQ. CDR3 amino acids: CASSEGLAGVRDTQYF. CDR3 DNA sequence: TGCGCCAGCAGCGAGGGACTAGCGGGGGTGCGGGATACGCAGTATTTT.

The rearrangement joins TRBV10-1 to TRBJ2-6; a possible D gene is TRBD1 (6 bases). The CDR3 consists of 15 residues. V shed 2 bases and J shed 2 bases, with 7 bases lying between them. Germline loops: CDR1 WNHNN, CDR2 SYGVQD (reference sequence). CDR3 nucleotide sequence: TGCGCCAGCAGTGAGAACAGGGCTGGGGCCAACGTCCTGACTTTC. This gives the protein CASSENRAGANVLTF.

CDR3 in amino acids: CASSYGGSSTEAFF. Written as DNA, the CDR3 is TGTGCCAGCAGCTATGGGGGGAGTAGCACTGAAGCTTTCTTT. The genes are TRBV7-2 and TRBJ1-1; D may be TRBD1 (5 bases). The CDR3 consists of 14 residues. V gave up 4 bases and J gave up 4 bases, with 13 bases separating them. Germline V gene sequence: CDR1 SGHTA, CDR2 FQGNSA.

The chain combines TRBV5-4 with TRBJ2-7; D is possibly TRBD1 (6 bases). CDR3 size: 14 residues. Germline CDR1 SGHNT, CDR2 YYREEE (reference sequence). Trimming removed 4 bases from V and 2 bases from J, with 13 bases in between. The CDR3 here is CASSQGIDTYEQYF. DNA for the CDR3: TGTGCCAGCAGCCAGGGGATTGATACCTACGAGCAGTACTTC.

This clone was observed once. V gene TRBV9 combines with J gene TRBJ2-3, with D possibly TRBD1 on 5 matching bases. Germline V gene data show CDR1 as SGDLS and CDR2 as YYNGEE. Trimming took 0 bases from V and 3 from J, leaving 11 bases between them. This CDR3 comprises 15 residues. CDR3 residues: CASSVAGQGTDTQYF. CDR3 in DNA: TGTGCCAGCAGCGTAGCTGGGCAGGGAACAGATACGCAGTATTTT.